The clone carrying this T cell receptor (beta chain) was seen a handful of times. As yet, its antigen is unknown. This sample stems from a study of beta chain features in type 1 diabetes. Study-level background: The patients were much like the healthy donors in age, gender and cell yields.

Every isolated RNA sample was fully reverse transcribed, so sequencing captured expressed TCRB transcripts. Profiling relied on immunoSEQ multiplex PCR, and the TCRdb table lists in-frame clones only, not all of them. The sample records approximately 470,000 clones, approximately 28% being singletons. Germline values: CDR1 MDHEN, CDR2 SYDVKM. V was trimmed by 4 bases and J by 5 bases, leaving 26 bases between them. The CDR3 is 18 residues long. Study-level points and caveats: Among type 1 diabetes patients, VDJ junctions had fewer insertions and more deletions. PCR, the amplification step, might favor shorter templates, equally in patients and controls.

The sequenced sample was naive CD4+ T cells from blood. The sequence derives from a man aged 18 to 29 in good health. This sequence joins TRBV28 and TRBJ2-5, with D perhaps given as TRBD1 or TRBD2 (7 bases each). Written as DNA, the CDR3 is TGTGCCAGCAGTTCTCCTCGGGGGGTGGTAGCGGACAGGGAGACCCAGTACTTC. This sequence encodes CASSSPRGVVADRETQYF. Full variable domain (remainder filled in from reference TRBV28 and TRBJ2-5): DVKVTQSSRYLVKRTGEKVFLECVQDMDHENMFWYRQDPGLGLRLIYFSYDVKMKEKGDIPEGYSVSREKKERFSLILESASTNQTSMYLCASSSPRGVVADRETQYFGPGTRLLVL.